This TCR beta chain was sequenced during a study of shared clonotypes between healthy human individuals. Study context: Each donor had three CD4 naive, three CD4 memory, two CD8 naive and one CD8 memory plate.

Sequencing was performed with immunoSEQ multiplex PCR; in TCRdb, only in-frame clones are kept and a portion is missing. Of about 96,000 clones in the sample, 68% were seen once. The CDR3 spans 13 residues. Germline values: CDR1 MNHNS, CDR2 SASEGT. Trimming took 8 bases from V and 6 from J, leaving 14 bases between them. The rearrangement joins TRBV6-1 to TRBJ2-1; D is perhaps TRBD2 (6 bases). The source is a man aged 25-45 years in good health. The sequenced sample was memory CD8+ T cells sorted from blood. As to subset: CD45RO+ cells pooled with CCR7-negative TemRA cells. The chain's CDR3 is CASRIAEINEQFF. CDR3 DNA: TGTGCCAGCCGAATAGCGGAAATCAATGAGCAGTTCTTC.